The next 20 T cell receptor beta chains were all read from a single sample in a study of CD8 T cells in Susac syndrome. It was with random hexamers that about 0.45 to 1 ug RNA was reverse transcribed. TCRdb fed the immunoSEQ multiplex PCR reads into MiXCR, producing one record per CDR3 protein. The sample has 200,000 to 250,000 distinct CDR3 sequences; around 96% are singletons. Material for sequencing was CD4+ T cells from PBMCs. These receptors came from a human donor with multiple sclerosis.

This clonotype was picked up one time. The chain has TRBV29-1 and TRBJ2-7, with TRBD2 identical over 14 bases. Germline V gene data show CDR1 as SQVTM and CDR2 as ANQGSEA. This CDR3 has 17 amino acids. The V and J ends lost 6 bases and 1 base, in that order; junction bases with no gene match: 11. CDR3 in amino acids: CSVSGTSGSHQSYEQYF. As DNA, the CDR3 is TGCAGCGTATCAGGGACTAGCGGGAGTCACCAATCCTACGAGCAGTACTTC.

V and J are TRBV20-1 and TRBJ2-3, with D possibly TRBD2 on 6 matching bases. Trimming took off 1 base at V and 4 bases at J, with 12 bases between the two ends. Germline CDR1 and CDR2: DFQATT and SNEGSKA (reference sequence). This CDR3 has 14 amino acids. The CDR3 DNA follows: TGCAGTGCTAGAGTCACTAGCTCCGCAGATACGCAGTATTTT. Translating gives CSARVTSSADTQYF.

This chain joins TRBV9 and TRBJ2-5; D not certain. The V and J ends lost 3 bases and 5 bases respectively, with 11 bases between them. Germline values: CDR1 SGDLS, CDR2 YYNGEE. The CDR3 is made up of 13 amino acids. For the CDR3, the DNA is TGTGCCAGCAGCGAGTTGAATACCGAGACCCAGTACTTC. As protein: CASSELNTETQYF.

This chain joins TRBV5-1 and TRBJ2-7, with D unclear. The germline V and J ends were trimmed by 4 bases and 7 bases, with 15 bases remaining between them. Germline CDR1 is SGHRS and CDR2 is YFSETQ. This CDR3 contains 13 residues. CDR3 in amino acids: CASSGLFSGEQYF. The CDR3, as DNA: TGCGCCAGCAGCGGGCTTTTCTCGGGTGAGCAGTACTTC.

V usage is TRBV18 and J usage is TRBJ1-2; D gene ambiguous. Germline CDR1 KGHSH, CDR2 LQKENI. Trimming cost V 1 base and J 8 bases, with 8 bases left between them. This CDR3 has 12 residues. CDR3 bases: TGTGCCAGCTCACCACGCGAGGGCGGCTACACCTTC. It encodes CASSPREGGYTF.

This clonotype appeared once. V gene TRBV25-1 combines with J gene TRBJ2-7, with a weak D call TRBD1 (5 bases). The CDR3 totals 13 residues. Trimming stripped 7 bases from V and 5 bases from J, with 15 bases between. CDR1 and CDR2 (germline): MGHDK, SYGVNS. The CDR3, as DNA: TGTGCCAGCACCCGAGCAGGGCTCCACGAGCAGTACTTC. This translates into CASTRAGLHEQYF.

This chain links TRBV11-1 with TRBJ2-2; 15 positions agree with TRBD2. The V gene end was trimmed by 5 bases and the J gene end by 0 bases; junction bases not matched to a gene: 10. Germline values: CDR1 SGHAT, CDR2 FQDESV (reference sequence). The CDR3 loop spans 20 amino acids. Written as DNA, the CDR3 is TGTGCCAGCAGCCCACTCGGGACTAGCGGGAGGTCCGCGAACACCGGGGAGCTGTTTTTT. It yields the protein CASSPLGTSGRSANTGELFF.

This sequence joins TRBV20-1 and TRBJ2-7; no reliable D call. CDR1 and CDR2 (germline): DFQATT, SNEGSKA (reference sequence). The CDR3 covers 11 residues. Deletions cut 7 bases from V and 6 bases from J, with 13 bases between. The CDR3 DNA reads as TGCAGTGTTGGCGTTCTGGGCGAGCAGTACTTC. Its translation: CSVGVLGEQYF.

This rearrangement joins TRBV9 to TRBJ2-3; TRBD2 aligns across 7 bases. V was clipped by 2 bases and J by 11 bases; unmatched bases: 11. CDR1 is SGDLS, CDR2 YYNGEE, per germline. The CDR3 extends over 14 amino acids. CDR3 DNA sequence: TGTGCCAGCAGCGTCACTAGCGACTTGACCGTGCAGTATTTT. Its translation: CASSVTSDLTVQYF.

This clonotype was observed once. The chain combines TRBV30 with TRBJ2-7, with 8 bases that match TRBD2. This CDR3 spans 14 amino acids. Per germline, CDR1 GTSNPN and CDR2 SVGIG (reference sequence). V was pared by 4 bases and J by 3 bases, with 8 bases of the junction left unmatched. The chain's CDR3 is CAWTPGLGNYEQYF. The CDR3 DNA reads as TGTGCCTGGACGCCGGGACTAGGGAACTACGAGCAGTACTTC. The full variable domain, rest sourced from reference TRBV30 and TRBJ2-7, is SQTIHQWPATLVQPVGSPLSLECTVEGTSNPNLYWYRQAAGRGLQLLFYSVGIGQISSEVPQNLSASRPQDRQFILSSKKLLLSDSGFYLCAWTPGLGNYEQYFGPGTRLTVT.

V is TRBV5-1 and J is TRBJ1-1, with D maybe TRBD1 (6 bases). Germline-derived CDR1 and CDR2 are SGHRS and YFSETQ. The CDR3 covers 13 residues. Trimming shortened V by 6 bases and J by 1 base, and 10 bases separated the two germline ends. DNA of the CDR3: TGCGCCAGCAAAAAACAGGGGAACACTGAAGCTTTCTTT. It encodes CASKKQGNTEAFF.

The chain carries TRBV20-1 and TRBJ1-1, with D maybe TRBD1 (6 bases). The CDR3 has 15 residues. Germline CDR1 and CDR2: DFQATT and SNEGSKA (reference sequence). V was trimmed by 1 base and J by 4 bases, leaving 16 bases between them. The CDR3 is CSARARGEGSTEAFF. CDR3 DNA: TGCAGTGCTAGAGCCAGGGGAGAGGGGAGCACTGAAGCTTTCTTT.

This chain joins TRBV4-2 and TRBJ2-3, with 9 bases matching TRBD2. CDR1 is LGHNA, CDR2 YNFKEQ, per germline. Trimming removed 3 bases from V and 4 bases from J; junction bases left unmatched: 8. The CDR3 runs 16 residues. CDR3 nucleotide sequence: TGTGCCAGCAGCCACCCAGGGGGGACTAGCCCAGATACGCAGTATTTT. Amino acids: CASSHPGGTSPDTQYF.

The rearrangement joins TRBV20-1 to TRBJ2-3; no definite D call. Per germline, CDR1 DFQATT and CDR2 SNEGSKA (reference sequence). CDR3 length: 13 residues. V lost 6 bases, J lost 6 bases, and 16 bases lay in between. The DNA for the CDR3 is TGCAGTGCCCCCGCATGGGTGGATGATACGCAGTATTTT. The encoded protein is CSAPAWVDDTQYF.

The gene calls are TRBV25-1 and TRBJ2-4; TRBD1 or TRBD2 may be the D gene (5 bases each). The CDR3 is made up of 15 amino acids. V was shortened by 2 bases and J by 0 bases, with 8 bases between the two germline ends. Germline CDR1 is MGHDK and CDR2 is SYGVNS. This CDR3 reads CASSEAGAAKNIQYF. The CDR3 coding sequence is TGTGCCAGCAGTGAAGCCGGGGCAGCCAAAAACATTCAGTACTTC.

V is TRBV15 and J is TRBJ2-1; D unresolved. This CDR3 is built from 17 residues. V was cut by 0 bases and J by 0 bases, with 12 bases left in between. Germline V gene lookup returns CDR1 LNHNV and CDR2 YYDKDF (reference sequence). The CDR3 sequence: CATSRDLRSSSYNEQFF. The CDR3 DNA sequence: TGTGCCACCAGCAGAGATCTAAGAAGTAGCTCCTACAATGAGCAGTTCTTC.

DNA for the CDR3: TGTGCCTGGAGTAGAGGGGGGTCGGCGGGAGCTCGAGATACGCAGTATTTT. Residues: CAWSRGGSAGARDTQYF. The V and J genes are TRBV30 and TRBJ2-3; weak D call: TRBD2 (7 bases). V was trimmed by 2 bases and J by 5 bases, leaving 23 bases between them. Germline V CDR1 and CDR2: GTSNPN, SVGIG (reference sequence). This CDR3 region has 17 residues.

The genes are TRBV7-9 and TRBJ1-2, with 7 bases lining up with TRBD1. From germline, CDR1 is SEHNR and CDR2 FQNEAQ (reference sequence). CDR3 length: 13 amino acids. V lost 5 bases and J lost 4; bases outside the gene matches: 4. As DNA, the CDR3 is TGTGCCAGCAGCCCCAACAGGGGCTATGGCTACACCTTC. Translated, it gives CASSPNRGYGYTF.

DNA for the CDR3: TGTGCCAGCAGTTGGCTGGACAGGGGGTACACTGAAGCTTTCTTT. Its protein product is CASSWLDRGYTEAFF. The chain couples TRBV12-3 or TRBV12-4 to TRBJ1-1, with 10 bases identical to TRBD1. J was trimmed by 3 bases and V by 4 bases; bases with no gene match: 5. CDR3 length: 15 residues.

CDR3: CSVESGADTQYF. Here the CDR3 DNA reads TGCAGCGTTGAGTCGGGGGCTGATACGCAGTATTTT. The V call is TRBV29-1, the J call TRBJ2-3, with D possibly being TRBD1 or TRBD2 (6 bases each). V lost 3 bases and J lost 6, with 10 bases in between. The CDR3 contains 12 residues. Germline CDR1 SQVTM, CDR2 ANQGSEA.